This T cell receptor beta chain was captured by sequencing in a study of OX40 agonist ivuxolimab in advanced cancers. Looking at the study overall: Dose-escalation cases comprised hepatocellular carcinoma, melanoma, renal cell or head and neck cancer. General study findings and limits: A proportion of nonresponders additionally exhibited low normalized T-cell clonal expansion. Expanded clones were, on average, more numerous in CD8+ T cells than in CD4+.

TCRdb keeps only in-frame clones here, not all; method: immunoSEQ multiplex PCR. The sample includes tens of thousands of clones, 85% to 90% seen only once; the top ten take 4.8%. V lost 0 bases and J lost 3; bases outside the gene matches: 6. Germline V gives CDR1 SGHKS, CDR2 YYEKEE (reference sequence). CDR3 length: 16 amino acids. This clone occurred once. As yet, its antigen is unknown. This TCR derives from an adult with an advanced solid tumor such as melanoma, head and neck, liver or kidney cancer. The specimen was CD4+ or CD8+ T cells sorted from blood, collected in a trial of the OX40 agonist ivuxolimab. The chain employs TRBV5-5 and TRBJ2-1; 7 bases agree with TRBD1. For the CDR3, the DNA is TGTGCCAGCAGCTTGGGGGGACAGAGATACTACAATGAGCAGTTCTTC. As protein: CASSLGGQRYYNEQFF.